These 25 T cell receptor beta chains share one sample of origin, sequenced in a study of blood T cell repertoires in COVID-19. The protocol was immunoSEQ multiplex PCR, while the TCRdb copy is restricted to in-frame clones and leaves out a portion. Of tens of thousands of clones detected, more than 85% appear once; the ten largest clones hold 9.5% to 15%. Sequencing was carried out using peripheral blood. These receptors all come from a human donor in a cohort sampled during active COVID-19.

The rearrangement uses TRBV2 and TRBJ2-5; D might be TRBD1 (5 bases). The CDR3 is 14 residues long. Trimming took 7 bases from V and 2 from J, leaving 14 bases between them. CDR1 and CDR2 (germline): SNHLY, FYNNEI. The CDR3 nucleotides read TGTGCCAGCAATACGCCGACAGTACAAGAGACCCAGTACTTC. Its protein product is CASNTPTVQETQYF.

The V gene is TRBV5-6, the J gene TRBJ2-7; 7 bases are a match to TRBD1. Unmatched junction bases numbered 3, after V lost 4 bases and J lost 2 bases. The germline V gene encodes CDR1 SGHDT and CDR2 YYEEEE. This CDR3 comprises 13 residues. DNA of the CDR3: TGTGCCAGCAGCCACAGGGGTACCTACGAGCAGTACTTC. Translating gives CASSHRGTYEQYF.

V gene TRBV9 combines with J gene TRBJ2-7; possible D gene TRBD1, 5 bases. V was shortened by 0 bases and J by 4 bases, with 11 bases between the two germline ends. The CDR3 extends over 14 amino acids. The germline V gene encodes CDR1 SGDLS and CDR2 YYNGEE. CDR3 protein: CASSVDQGGYEQYF. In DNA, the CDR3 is TGTGCCAGCAGCGTAGACCAGGGTGGGTACGAGCAGTACTTC.

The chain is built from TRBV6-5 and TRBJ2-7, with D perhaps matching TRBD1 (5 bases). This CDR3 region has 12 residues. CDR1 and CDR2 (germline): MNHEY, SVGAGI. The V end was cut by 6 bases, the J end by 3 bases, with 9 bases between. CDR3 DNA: TGTGCCAGCAGGGGCAGGGTCTACGAGCAGTACTTC. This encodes CASRGRVYEQYF.

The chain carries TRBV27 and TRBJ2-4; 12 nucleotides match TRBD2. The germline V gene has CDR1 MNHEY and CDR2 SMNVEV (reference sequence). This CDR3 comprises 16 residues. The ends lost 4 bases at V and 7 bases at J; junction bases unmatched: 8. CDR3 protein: CASSSRLAGVGNIQYF. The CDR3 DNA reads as TGTGCCAGCAGTTCAAGACTAGCGGGAGTGGGGAACATTCAGTACTTC.

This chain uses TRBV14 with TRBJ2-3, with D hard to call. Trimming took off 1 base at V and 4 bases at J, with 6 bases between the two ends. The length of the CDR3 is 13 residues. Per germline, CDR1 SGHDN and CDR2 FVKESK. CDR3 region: CASSQGLSDTQYF. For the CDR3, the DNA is TGTGCCAGCAGCCAAGGTCTGTCAGATACGCAGTATTTT.

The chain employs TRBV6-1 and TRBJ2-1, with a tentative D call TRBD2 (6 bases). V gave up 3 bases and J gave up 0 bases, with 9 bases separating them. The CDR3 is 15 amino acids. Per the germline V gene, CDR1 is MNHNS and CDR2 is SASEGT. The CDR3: CASSDLGGSYNEQFF. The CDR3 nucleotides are TGTGCCAGCAGTGATCTGGGGGGCTCCTACAATGAGCAGTTCTTC.

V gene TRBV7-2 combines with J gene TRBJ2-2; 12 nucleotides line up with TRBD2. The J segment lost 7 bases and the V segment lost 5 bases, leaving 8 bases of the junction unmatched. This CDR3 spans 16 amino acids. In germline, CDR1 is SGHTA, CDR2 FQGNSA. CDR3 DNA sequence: TGTGCCAGCAGCCCGCGGACTAGCGGGGCGGGCGGGGAGCTGTTTTTT. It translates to CASSPRTSGAGGELFF.

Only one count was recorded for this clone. CDR3: CASSPRTGIPSPLHF. In DNA form, the CDR3 reads TGTGCCAGCAGCCCCCGGACAGGGATCCCTTCACCCCTCCACTTT. The chain joins TRBV9 to TRBJ1-6, with TRBD1 identical over 8 bases. CDR3 length: 15 amino acids. Looked up from germline, CDR1 is SGDLS and CDR2 is YYNGEE. Losses at the gene ends were 4 bases for V and 9 bases for J; bases not matched to a gene: 9.

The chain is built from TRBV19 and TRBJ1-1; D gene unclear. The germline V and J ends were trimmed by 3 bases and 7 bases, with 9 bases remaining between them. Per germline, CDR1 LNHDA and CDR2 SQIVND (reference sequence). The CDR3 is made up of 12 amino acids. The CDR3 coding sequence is TGTGCCAGTAGTATCGTCCGGAGTGAAGCTTTCTTT. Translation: CASSIVRSEAFF.

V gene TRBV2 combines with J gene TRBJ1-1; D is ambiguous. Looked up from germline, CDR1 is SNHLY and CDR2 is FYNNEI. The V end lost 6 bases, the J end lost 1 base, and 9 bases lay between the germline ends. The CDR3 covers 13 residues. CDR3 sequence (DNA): TGTGCCAGCAGAGTAAACAGGAACACTGAAGCTTTCTTT. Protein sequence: CASRVNRNTEAFF.

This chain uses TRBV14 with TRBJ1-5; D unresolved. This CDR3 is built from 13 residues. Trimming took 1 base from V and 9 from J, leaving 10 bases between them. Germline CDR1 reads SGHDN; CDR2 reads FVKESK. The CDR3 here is CASSQGAHGPQHF. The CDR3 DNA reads TGTGCCAGCAGCCAAGGGGCACATGGGCCCCAGCATTTT.

CDR3 coding DNA: TGTGCCAGCAGCGTTGGGACAGGGGCCAACTATGGCTACACCTTC. Translated: CASSVGTGANYGYTF. The chain recombines TRBV9 with TRBJ1-2; 10 nucleotides line up with TRBD1. Germline V CDR1 and CDR2: SGDLS, YYNGEE. The ends lost 2 bases at V and 2 bases at J; junction bases unmatched: 3. The CDR3 loop spans 15 amino acids.

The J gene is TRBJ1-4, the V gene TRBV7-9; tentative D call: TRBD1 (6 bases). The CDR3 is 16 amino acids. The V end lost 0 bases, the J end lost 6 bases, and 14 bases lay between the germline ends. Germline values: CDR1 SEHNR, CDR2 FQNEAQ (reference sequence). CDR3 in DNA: TGTGCCAGCAGCTTAGCGGTACAGGGAACCGATGAAAAACTGTTTTTT. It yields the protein CASSLAVQGTDEKLFF.

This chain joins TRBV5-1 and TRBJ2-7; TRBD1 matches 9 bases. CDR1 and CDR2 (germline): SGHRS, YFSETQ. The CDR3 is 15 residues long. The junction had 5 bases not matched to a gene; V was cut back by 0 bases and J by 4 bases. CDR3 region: CASSLVQQGAYEQYF. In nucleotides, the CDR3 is TGCGCCAGCAGCTTGGTTCAACAGGGGGCTTACGAGCAGTACTTC.

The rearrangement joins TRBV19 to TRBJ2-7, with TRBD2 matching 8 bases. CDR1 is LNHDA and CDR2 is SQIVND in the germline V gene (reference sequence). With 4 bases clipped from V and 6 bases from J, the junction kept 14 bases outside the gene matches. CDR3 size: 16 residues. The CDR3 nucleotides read TGTGCCAGTAGTACCCCCACTAGCGGATCCCTTTCCGAGCAGTACTTC. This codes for CASSTPTSGSLSEQYF.

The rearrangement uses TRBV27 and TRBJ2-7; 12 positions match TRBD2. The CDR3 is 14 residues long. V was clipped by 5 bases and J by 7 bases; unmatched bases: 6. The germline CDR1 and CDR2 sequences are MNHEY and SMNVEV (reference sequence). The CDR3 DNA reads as TGTGCCAGCAGTGGACTAGCGGGATTGGGAGAGCAGTACTTC. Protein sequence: CASSGLAGLGEQYF.

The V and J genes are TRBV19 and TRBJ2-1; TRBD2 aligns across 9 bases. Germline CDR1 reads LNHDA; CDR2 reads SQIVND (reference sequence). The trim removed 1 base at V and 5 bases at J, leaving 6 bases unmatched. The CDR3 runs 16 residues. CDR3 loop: CASSIALASGDNEQFF. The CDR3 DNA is TGTGCCAGTAGTATAGCTCTGGCTAGCGGGGACAATGAGCAGTTCTTC.

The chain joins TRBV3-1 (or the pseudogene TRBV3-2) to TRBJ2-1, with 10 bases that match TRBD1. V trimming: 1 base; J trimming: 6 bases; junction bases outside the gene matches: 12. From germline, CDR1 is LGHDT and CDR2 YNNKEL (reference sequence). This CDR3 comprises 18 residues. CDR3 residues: CASSQGPIGTGAFNEQFF. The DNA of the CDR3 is TGTGCCAGCAGCCAAGGACCCATCGGGACAGGGGCTTTCAATGAGCAGTTCTTC.

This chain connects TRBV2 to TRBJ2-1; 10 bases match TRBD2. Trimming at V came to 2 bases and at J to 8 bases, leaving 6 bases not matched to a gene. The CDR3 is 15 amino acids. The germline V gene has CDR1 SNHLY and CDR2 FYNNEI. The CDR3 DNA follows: TGTGCCAGCAGTGAAAGGGCTAGCGGGAGCTATGAGCAGTTCTTC. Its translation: CASSERASGSYEQFF. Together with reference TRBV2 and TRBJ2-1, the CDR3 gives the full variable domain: EPEVTQTPSHQVTQMGQEVILRCVPISNHLYFYWYRQILGQKVEFLVSFYNNEISEKSEIFDDQFSVERPDGSNFTLKIRSTKLEDSAMYFCASSERASGSYEQFFGPGTRLTVL.

CDR3 sequence reads: CASSTPSTGIYGYTF. CDR3 bases: TGTGCCAGCAGCACTCCCTCGACAGGGATCTATGGCTACACCTTC. The chain links TRBV7-9 to TRBJ1-2; TRBD1 aligns across 7 bases. The V gene's germline CDR1 is SEHNR and CDR2 FQNEAQ (reference sequence). The CDR3 length is 15 residues. Trimming at V came to 5 bases and at J to 4 bases, leaving 10 bases not matched to a gene.

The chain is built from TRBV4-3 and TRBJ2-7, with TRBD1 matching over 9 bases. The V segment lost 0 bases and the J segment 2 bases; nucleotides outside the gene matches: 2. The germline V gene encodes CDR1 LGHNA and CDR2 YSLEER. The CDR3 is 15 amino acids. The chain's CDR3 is CASSQDRTGAYEQYF. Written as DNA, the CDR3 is TGCGCCAGCAGCCAAGACAGGACAGGGGCCTACGAGCAGTACTTC.

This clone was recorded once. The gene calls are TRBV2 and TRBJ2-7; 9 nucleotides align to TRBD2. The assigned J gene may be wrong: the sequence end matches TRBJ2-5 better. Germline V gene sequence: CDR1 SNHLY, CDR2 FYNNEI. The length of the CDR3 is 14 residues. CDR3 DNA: TGTGCCAGCAGTGTAGGAAGTAGCGGGAGGACCCAGTACTTC. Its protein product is CASSVGSSGRTQYF.

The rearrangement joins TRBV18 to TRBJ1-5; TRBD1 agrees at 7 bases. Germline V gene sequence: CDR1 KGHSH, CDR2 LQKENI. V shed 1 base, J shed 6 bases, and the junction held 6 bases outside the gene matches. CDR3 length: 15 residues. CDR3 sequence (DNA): TGTGCCAGCTCACCACTTACAGGGGCCCCTCAGCCCCAGCATTTT. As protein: CASSPLTGAPQPQHF.

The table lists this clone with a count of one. CDR3 loop: CASSGRRNEQFF. The DNA for the CDR3 is TGTGCCAGTAGTGGGAGGCGCAATGAGCAGTTCTTC. J is TRBJ2-1 and V is TRBV19, with TRBD2 as a possible D gene (6 bases). The CDR3 is made up of 12 amino acids. Germline CDR1 LNHDA, CDR2 SQIVND (reference sequence). V lost 5 bases and J 6 bases, leaving 8 bases between the germline ends.